These T cell receptor beta chains were read from a single sample in a study of control samples from healthy donors and cancer patients. Repertoires were generated with immunoSEQ multiplex PCR, while TCRdb's copy carries only in-frame clones and drops some. The profile covers 140,000 or so clones, with under 90% appearing a single time and 4.9% taken by the ten largest. Sequencing was done on a sample of blood. The origin of the receptors is a man aged 30 to 39 in good health. The CDR3 runs from the conserved cysteine through the conserved F or W. Fields, in order: J gene, V gene, CDR3 protein.

TRBJ1-5 | TRBV15 | CATSTLGGGGQPQHF
TRBJ1-1 | TRBV19 | CASTGGEAFF
TRBJ2-5 | TRBV18 | CASSPYPGVLQETQYF
TRBJ2-7 | TRBV7-2 | CASSSGLASSYEQYF
TRBJ1-1 | TRBV18 | CASSPPGRQPMNTEAFF
TRBJ2-3 | TRBV6-5 | CASSRGQGVTDTQYF
TRBJ2-7 | TRBV3-1/TRBV3-2 | CASSQGQGAPYEQYF
TRBJ1-3 | TRBV7-2 | CASSLVVTSSSGNTIYF
TRBJ1-1 | TRBV28 | CASSISPFGEGNTEAFF
TRBJ2-5 | TRBV9 | CASSVQYQETQYF
TRBJ2-7 | TRBV21-1 | CASSTPQLSSYEQYF
TRBJ1-4 | TRBV3-1/TRBV3-2 | CASSRDRATNEKLFF
TRBJ2-7 | TRBV3-1/TRBV3-2 | CASSPTQGTYEQYF
TRBJ2-3 | TRBV7-9 | CASSLAGGGDTQYF
TRBJ2-7 | TRBV5-5 | CASSLGLVSYEQYF
TRBJ1-2 | TRBV6-5 | CASSYWDGNGYTF
TRBJ2-2 | TRBV2 | CASIKGANTGELFF
TRBJ1-1 | TRBV29-1 | CSAAPGTGRFTEAFF
TRBJ2-5 | TRBV24-1 | CATSDFRTQETQYF
TRBJ2-4 | TRBV30 | CAWSPGGGTGGGKAKNIQYF
TRBJ2-7 | TRBV10-3 | CATSGGAYEQYF
TRBJ1-2 | TRBV2 | CASRKTGGHYGYTF
TRBJ1-1 | TRBV6-5 | CASSYDGQLNTEAFF
TRBJ2-1 | TRBV2 | CASLGLADYNEQFF
TRBJ2-1 | TRBV7-6 | CASSFGTGGLNEQFF
TRBJ2-7 | TRBV7-2 | CASSLDGGSYEQYF
TRBJ1-4 | TRBV11-2 | CASQIRGREEKLFF
TRBJ2-1 | TRBV6-2/TRBV6-3 | CASSQLAGGLDNEQFF
TRBJ1-1 | TRBV7-9 | CASSPWGPEAFF
TRBJ1-1 | TRBV7-9 | CASSQTGRAEAFF
TRBJ2-3 | TRBV6-6 | CASSSQGLAGTDTQYF
TRBJ2-7 | TRBV6-2/TRBV6-3 | CASSYSIGGSQLAVSYEQYF
TRBJ2-7 | TRBV19 | CASSTQSTLYTHGEQYF
TRBJ1-1 | TRBV6-2/TRBV6-3 | CASNPGGARTEAFF
TRBJ2-7 | TRBV15 | CATSRDAQGAREQYF
TRBJ1-1 | TRBV5-4 | CASSSPGQGYVNTEAFF
TRBJ2-7 | TRBV27 | CASGQVSYEQYF
TRBJ2-1 | TRBV12-5 | CASGQGLAGSSSYNEQFF
TRBJ2-5 | TRBV5-8 | CASSRGFLRETQYF
TRBJ1-6 | TRBV9 | CASSVDGGNSPLHF
TRBJ2-3 | TRBV19 | CASSLEPGLEGDTQYF
TRBJ2-2 | TRBV7-2 | CASSLDRQNTGELFF
TRBJ1-1 | TRBV4-2 | CASSQYGGQNTEAFF
TRBJ2-7 | TRBV5-4 | CASSYRVSDEQYF
TRBJ1-5 | TRBV24-1 | CATSDSRGLGQPQHF
TRBJ1-3 | TRBV6-1 | CASSERTGKSLGNTIYF
TRBJ2-5 | TRBV6-2/TRBV6-3 | CASSYTGQQETQYF
TRBJ1-3 | TRBV12-2 | CAVGGSGNTIYF
TRBJ2-2 | TRBV25-1 | CASSGGQGFTGELFF
TRBJ2-7 | TRBV9 | CASSPTTASSYEQYF
TRBJ1-3 | TRBV7-6 | CASSLAPDRDGNTIYF